The rows below give T cell receptor beta chains drawn from one sample of a study of blood T cell repertoires in COVID-19. Using immunoSEQ multiplex PCR, the repertoire was profiled, and TCRdb retains in-frame clones only, with some absent. The sample shows about 150,000 clones, roughly four fifths of them seen only once. The sample comprised peripheral blood. Receptors were obtained from a man aged 70-80 years who had recovered from COVID-19. CDR3s include the opening cysteine and the closing phenylalanine or tryptophan. D genes are given only for firm matches. Clone size appears in some rows only: once, few, many, or a class for an expanded clone.

d_call j_call v_call clone_size cdr3_nt cdr3_aa
TRBD2 TRBJ2-2 TRBV2 - TGTGCCAGCAGATCTAGCGGGAGGGCGCGGACCGGGGAGCTGTTTTTT CASRSSGRARTGELFF
TRBD2 TRBJ2-1 TRBV5-1 - TGCGCCAGCAGCTCCCCTAACTCTGCGACTAGCGGGGTATACAATGAGCAGTTCTTC CASSSPNSATSGVYNEQFF
- TRBJ1-5 TRBV6-4 - TGTGCCAGCAGTGACGGCAGGGATCGTCAGCCCCAGCATTTT CASSDGRDRQPQHF
- TRBJ2-4 TRBV6-2/TRBV6-3 many TGTGCCAGCAGTGAGAAGAGGTATTATCTAGCCAAAAACATTCAGTACTTC CASSEKRYYLAKNIQYF
- TRBJ2-7 TRBV5-5 few TGTGCCAGCAGATTCCTCCCGACTAAAAACTACGAGCAGTACTTC CASRFLPTKNYEQYF
- TRBJ1-1 TRBV5-5 - TGTGCCAGCAGCTTGGGTCCAGGGACACCGTCTTACTTT CASSLGPGTPSYF
- TRBJ2-3 TRBV6-1 - TGTGCCAGCAGTGAGATCGTAGCCCTTTCTTTTAGCACAGATACGCAGTATTTT CASSEIVALSFSTDTQYF
- TRBJ2-1 TRBV2 - TGTGCCAGCAAAGCAGGGGCTAATGAGCAGTTCTTC CASKAGANEQFF
TRBD1 TRBJ2-2 TRBV10-1 once TGCGCCAGCAGTGAGGGAGGGACAGGGTACACCGGGGAGCTGTTTTTT CASSEGGTGYTGELFF
- TRBJ2-1 TRBV10-2 - TGCGCCAGCAGTGAGCCAGTCAGCTCCTACAATGAGCAGTTCTTC CASSEPVSSYNEQFF
TRBD2 TRBJ2-7 TRBV5-1 - TGCGCCAGCAGTGACATAGCGGGCGGTTACGAGCAGTACTTC CASSDIAGGYEQYF